This T cell receptor (beta chain) was recovered during a study of CD8+ T cells in alopecia areata. Following extraction, RNA underwent reverse transcription to cDNA, which served as the sequencing template. Generated by immunoSEQ multiplex PCR, the TCRdb table keeps only in-frame clones and is missing some. Of about 270,000 clones listed, about 60% are singletons. Treatment specified: oral pan-JAK inhibitor, 5-10 mg twice daily. Germline trimming cut 2 bases from V and 3 bases from J; bases unmatched to any gene: 6. Germline V gives CDR1 SGHTA, CDR2 FQGTGA. CDR3 length: 16 amino acids. The rearrangement uses TRBV7-3 and TRBJ2-3, with TRBD1 identical over 9 bases. The receptor's source is a human donor with alopecia areata. This material consisted of CD4+ T cells sorted from blood, taken at roughly week 53, from a patient treated with tofacitinib. CDR3 bases: TGTGCCAGCAGCTTAGCTCGGGACAGGGTAACAGATACGCAGTATTTT. This sequence encodes CASSLARDRVTDTQYF.